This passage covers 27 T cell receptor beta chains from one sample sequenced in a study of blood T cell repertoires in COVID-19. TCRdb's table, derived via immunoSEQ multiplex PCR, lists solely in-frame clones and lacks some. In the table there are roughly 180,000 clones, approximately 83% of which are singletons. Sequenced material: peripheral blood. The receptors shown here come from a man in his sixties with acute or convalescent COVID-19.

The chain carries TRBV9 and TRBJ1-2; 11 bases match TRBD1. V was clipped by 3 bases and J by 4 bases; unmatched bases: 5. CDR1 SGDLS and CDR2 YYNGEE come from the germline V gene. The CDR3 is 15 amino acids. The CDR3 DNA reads TGTGCCAGCAGCGCACGGACAGGGGGCGCCTATGGCTACACCTTC. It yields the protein CASSARTGGAYGYTF.

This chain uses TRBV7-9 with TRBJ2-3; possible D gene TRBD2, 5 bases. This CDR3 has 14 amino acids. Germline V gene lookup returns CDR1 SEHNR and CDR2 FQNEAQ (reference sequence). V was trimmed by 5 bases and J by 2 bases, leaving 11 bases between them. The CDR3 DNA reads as TGTGCCAGCAGCCCCAGCGGCTACACAGATACGCAGTATTTT. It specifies CASSPSGYTDTQYF.

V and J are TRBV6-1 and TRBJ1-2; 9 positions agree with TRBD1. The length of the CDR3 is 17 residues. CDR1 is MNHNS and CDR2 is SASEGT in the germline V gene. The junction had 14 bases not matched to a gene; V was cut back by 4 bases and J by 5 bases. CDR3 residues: CASSASRSQGAGYGYTF. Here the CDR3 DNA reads TGTGCCAGCAGTGCCTCTAGATCACAGGGGGCTGGGTATGGCTACACCTTC.

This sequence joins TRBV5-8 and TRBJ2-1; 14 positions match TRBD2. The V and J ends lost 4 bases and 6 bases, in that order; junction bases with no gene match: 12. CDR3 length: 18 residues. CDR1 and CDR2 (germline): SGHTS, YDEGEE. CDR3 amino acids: CASSRHYWTSGRSNEQFF. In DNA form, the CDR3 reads TGTGCCAGCAGCCGGCACTATTGGACTAGCGGGAGGTCCAATGAGCAGTTCTTC. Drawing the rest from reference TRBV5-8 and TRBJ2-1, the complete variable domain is EAGVTQSPTHLIKTRGQQATLRCSPISGHTSVYWYQQALGLGLQFLLWYDEGEERNRGNFPPRFSGRQFPNYSSELNVNALELEDSALYLCASSRHYWTSGRSNEQFFGPGTRLTVL.

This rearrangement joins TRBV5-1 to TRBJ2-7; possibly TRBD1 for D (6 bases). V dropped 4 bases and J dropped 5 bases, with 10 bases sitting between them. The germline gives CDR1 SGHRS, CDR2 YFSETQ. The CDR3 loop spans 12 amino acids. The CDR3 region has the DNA TGCGCCAGCAGCACCTCAGGGGACGAGCAGTACTTC. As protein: CASSTSGDEQYF.

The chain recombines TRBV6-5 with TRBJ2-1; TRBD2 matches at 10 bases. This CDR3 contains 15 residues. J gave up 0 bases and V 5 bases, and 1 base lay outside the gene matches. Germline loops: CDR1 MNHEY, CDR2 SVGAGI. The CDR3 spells CASSPSGSSYNEQFF. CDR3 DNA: TGTGCCAGCAGTCCTAGCGGGAGCTCCTACAATGAGCAGTTCTTC.

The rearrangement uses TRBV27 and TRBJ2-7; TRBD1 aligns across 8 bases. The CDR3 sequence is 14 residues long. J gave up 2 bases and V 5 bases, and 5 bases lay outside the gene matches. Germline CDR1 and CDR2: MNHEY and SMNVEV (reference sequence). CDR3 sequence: CASSPRQGTYEQYF. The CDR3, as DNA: TGTGCCAGCAGTCCCAGACAGGGGACCTACGAGCAGTACTTC.

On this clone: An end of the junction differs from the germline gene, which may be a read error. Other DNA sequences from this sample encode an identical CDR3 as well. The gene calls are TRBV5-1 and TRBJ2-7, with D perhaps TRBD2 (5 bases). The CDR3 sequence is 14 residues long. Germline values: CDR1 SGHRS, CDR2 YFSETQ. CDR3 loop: CASSLPSSSYEQYF. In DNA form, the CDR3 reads TGCGCCAGCAGCTTGCCGTCTAGCTCCTACGAGCAGTATTTC.

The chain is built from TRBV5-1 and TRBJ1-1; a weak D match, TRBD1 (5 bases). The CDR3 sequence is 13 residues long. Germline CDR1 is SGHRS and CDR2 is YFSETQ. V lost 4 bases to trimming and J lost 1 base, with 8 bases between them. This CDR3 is CASSDQGNTEAFF. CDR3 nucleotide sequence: TGCGCCAGCAGCGACCAGGGGAACACTGAAGCTTTCTTT.

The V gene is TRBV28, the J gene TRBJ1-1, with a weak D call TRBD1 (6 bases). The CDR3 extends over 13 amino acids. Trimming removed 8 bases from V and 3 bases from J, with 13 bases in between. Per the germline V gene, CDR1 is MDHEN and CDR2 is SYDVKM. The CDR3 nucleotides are TGTGCCAGCGGGGGGGCAGCCTACACTGAAGCTTTCTTT. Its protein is CASGGAAYTEAFF.

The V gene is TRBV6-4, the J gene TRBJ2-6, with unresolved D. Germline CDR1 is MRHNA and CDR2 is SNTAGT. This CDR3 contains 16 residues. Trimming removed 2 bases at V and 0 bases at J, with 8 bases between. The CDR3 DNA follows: TGTGCCAGCAGTGACAGAGCCAACTCTGGGGCCAACGTCCTGACTTTC. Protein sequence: CASSDRANSGANVLTF.

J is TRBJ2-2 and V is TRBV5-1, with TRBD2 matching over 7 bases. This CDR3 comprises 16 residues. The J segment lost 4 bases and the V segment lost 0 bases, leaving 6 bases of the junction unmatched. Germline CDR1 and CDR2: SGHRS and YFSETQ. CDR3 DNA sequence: TGCGCCAGCAGCTTGGGGGTGCGGGAGCGCACCGGGGAGCTGTTTTTT. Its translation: CASSLGVRERTGELFF.

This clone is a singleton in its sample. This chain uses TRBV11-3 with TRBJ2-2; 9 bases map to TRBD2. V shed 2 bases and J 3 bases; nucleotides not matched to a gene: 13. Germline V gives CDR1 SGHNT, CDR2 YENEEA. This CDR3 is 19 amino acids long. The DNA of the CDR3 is TGTGCCAGCAGCTTAACTGGCCCATTAGCGGGAGCCGACACCGGGGAGCTGTTTTTT. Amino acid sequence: CASSLTGPLAGADTGELFF.

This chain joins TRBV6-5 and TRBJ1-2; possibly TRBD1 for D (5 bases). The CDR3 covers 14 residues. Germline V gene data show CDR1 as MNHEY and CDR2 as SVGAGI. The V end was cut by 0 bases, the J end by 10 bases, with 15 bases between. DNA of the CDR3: TGTGCCAGCAGTTACTCAACCCTCCAAGGGGCCTACACCTTC. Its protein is CASSYSTLQGAYTF.

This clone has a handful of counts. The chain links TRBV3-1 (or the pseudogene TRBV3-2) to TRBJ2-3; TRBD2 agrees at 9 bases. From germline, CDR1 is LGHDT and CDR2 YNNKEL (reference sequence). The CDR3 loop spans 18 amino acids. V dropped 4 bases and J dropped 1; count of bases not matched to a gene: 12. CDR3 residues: CASSPPRGRAMGTDTQYF. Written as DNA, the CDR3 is TGTGCCAGCAGCCCCCCACGCGGGAGGGCGATGGGCACAGATACGCAGTATTTT.

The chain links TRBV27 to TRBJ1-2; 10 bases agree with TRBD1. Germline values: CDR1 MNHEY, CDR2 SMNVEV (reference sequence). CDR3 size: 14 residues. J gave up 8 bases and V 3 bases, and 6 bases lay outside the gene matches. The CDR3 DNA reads TGTGCCAGCAGTTTGGGGACAGGGGCTCGGGGCTACACCTTC. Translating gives CASSLGTGARGYTF.

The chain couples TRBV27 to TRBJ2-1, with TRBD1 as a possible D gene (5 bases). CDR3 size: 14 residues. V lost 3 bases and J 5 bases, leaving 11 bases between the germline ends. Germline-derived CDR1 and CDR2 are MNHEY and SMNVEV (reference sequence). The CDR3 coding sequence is TGTGCCAGCAGTTTCCCAGGGCTCCACAATGAGCAGTTCTTC. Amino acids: CASSFPGLHNEQFF.

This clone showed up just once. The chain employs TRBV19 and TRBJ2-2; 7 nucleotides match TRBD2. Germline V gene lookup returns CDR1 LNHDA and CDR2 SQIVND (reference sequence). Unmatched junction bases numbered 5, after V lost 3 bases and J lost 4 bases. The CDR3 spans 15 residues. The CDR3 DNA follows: TGTGCCAGTAGTATTACGGGGGGTGGCACCGGGGAGCTGTTTTTT. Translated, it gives CASSITGGGTGELFF.

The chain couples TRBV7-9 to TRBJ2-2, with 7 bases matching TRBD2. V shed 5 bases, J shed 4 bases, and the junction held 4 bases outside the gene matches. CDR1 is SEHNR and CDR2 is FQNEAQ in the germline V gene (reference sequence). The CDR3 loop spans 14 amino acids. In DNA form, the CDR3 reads TGTGCCAGCAGCCCTGGGGGGGGCACCGGGGAGCTGTTTTTT. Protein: CASSPGGGTGELFF.

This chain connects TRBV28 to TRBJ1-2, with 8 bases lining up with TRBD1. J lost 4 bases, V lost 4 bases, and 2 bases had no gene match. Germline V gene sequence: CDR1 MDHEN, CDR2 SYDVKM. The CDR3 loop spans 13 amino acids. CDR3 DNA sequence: TGTGCCAGCAGTTGGGGGACAGGCTATGGCTACACCTTC. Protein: CASSWGTGYGYTF.

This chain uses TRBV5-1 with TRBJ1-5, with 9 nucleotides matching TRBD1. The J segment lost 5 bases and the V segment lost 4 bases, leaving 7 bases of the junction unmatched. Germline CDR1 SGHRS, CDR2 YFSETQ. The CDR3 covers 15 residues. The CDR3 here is CASSVGQGGDQPQHF. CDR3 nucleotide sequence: TGCGCCAGCAGCGTGGGACAGGGTGGGGATCAGCCCCAGCATTTT.

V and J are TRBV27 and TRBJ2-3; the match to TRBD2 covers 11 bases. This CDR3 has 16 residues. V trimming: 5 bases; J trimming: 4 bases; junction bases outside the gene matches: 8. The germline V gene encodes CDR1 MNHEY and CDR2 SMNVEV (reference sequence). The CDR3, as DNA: TGTGCCAGCAGTACACTAGCGGGAGCGGGGCCAGATACGCAGTATTTT. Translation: CASSTLAGAGPDTQYF.

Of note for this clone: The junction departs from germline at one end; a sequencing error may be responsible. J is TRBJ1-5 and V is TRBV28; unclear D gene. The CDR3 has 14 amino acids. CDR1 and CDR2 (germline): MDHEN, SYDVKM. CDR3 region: CASSTPDSSQPQHF. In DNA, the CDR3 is TGTGCCAGCAGTACACCAGATAGCAGTCAGCCCCAGCATTTT.

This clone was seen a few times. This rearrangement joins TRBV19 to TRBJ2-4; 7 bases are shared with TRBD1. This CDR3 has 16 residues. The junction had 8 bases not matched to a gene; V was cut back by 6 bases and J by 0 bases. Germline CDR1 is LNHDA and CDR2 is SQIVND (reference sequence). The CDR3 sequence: CASRTFRQGAKNIQYF. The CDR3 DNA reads TGTGCCAGTAGGACTTTCCGACAGGGAGCCAAAAACATTCAGTACTTC.

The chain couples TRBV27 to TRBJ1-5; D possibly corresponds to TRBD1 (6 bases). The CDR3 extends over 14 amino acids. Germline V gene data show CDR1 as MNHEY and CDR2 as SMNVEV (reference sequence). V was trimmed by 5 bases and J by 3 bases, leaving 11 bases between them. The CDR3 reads CASSPRQDNQPQHF. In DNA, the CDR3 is TGTGCCAGCAGTCCCCGACAGGACAATCAGCCCCAGCATTTT.

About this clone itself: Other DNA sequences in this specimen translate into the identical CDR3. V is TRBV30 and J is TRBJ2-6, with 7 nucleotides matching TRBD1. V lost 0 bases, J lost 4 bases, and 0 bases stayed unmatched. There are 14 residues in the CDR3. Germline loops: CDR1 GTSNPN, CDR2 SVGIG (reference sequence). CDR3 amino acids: CAWSVTGGANVLTF. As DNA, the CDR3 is TGTGCCTGGAGTGTGACAGGGGGGGCCAACGTCCTGACTTTC.

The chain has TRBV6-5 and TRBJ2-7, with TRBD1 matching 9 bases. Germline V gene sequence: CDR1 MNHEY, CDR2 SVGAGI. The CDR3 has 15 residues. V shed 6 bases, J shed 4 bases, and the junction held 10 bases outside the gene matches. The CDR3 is CASSSGQGKRYEQYF. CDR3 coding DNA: TGTGCCAGCAGCTCCGGACAGGGGAAGAGATACGAGCAGTACTTC.